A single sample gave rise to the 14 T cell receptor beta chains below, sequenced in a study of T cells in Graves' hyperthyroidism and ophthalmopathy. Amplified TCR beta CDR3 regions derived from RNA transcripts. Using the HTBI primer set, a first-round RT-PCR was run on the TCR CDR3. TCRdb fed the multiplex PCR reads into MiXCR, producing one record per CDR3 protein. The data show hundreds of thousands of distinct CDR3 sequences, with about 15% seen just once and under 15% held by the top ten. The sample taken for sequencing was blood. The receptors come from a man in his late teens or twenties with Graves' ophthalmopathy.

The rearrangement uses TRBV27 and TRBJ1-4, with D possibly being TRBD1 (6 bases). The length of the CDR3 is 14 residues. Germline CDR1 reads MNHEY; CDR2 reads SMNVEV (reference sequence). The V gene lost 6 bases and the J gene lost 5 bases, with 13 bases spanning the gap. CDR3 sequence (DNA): TGTGCCAGCAGGAGAGGACAGATAAATGAAAAACTGTTTTTT. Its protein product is CASRRGQINEKLFF.

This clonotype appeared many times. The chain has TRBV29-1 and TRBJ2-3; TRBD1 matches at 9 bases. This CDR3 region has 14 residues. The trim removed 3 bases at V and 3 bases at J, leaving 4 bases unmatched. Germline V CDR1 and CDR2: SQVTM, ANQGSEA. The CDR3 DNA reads TGCAGCGTTGAGGTGACAGGGGGGACAGATACGCAGTATTTT. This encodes CSVEVTGGTDTQYF.

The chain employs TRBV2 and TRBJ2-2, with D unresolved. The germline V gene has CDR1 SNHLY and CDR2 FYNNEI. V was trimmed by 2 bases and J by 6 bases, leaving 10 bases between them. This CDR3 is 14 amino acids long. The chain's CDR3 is CASSEFLGPGELFF. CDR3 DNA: TGTGCCAGCAGTGAATTTTTAGGGCCCGGGGAGCTGTTTTTT.

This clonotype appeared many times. CDR3 DNA sequence: TGTGCCAGCAGCAAGACTAGCGTCTCCTACGAGCAGTACTTC. Protein sequence: CASSKTSVSYEQYF. The chain links TRBV7-2 to TRBJ2-7, with TRBD2 matching 8 bases. V trimming: 5 bases; J trimming: 0 bases; junction bases outside the gene matches: 3. This CDR3 region has 14 residues. CDR1 and CDR2 from the germline V gene are SGHTA and FQGNSA.

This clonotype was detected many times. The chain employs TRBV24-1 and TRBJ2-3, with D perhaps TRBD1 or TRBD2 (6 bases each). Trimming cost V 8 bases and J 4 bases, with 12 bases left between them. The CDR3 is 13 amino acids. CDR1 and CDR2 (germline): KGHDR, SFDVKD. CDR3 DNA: TGTGCCACCAAGGGGGGAGGAGCAGATACGCAGTATTTT. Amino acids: CATKGGGADTQYF.

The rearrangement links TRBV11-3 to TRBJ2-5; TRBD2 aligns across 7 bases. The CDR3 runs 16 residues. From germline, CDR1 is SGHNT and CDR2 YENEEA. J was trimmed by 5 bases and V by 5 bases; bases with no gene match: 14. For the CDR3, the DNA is TGTGCCAGCAGCCCCGGGGGGAGGACTTCGCGGGAGACCCAGTACTTC. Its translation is CASSPGGRTSRETQYF. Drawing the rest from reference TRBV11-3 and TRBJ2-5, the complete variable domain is EAGVVQSPRYKIIEKKQPVAFWCNPISGHNTLYWYLQNLGQGPELLIRYENEEAVDDSQLPKDRFSAERLKGVDSTLKIQPAELGDSAVYLCASSPGGRTSRETQYFGPGTRLLVL.

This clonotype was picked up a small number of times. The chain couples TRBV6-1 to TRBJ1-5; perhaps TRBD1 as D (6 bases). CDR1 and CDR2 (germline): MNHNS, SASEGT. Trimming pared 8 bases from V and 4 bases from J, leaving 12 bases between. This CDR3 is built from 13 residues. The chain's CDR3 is CASQDRENQPQHF. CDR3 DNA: TGTGCCAGCCAGGACAGAGAGAATCAGCCCCAGCATTTT.

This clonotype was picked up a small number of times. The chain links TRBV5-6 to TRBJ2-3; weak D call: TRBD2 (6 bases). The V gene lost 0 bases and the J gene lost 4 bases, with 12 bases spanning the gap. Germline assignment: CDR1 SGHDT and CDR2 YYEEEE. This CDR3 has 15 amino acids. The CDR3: CASSLGTGVADTQYF. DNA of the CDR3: TGTGCCAGCAGCTTGGGGACGGGAGTAGCAGATACGCAGTATTTT.

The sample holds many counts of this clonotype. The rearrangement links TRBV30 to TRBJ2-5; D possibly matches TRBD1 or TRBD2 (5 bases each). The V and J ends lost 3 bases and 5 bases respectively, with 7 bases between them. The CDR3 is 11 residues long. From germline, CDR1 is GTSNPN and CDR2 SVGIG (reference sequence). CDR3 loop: CAWRWGETQYF. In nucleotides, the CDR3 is TGTGCCTGGAGGTGGGGGGAGACCCAGTACTTC.

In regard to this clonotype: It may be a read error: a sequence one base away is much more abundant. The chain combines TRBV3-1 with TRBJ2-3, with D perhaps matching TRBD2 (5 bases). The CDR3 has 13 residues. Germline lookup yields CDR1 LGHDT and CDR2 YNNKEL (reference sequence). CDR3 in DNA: TGTGCCAGCGGCCAAGAGAGCGGACATACGCAGTATTTT. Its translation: CASGQESGHTQYF.

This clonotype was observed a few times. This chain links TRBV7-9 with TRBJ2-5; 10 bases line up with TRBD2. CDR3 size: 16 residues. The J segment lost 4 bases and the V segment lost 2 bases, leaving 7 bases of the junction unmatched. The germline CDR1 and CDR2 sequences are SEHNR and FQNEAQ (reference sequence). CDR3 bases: TGTGCCAGCAGCTTACTAGCGGGGGACCTGGGAGAGACCCAGTACTTC. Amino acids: CASSLLAGDLGETQYF.

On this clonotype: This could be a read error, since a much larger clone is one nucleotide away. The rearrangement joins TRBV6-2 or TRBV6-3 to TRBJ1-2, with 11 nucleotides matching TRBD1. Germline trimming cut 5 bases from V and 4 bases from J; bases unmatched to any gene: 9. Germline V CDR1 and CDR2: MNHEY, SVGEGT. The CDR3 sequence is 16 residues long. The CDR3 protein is CASSHHRTGGGYGYTF. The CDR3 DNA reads TGTGCCAGCAGTCACCATAGGACAGGGGGCGGCTATGGCTACACCTTC.

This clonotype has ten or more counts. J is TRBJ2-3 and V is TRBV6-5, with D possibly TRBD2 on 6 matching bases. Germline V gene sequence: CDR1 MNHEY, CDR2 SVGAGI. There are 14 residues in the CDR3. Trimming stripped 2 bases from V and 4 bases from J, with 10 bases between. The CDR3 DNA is TGTGCCAGCAGTTACACGACTAGTCCAGATACGCAGTATTTT. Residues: CASSYTTSPDTQYF.

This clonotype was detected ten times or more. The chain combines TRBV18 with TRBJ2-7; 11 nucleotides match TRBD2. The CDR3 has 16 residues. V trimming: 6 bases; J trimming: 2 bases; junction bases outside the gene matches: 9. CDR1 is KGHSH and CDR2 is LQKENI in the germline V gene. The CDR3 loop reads CASSYTSGGVPYEQYF. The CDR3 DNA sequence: TGTGCCAGCTCCTACACTAGCGGGGGTGTCCCCTACGAGCAGTACTTC.